This T cell receptor beta chain was observed in a study of response to subunit inactivated influenza vaccine. Study results and limitations: It was the authors' suggestion that each seasonal influenza vaccination recruits few new T cells.

Per the germline V gene, CDR1 is SGHVS and CDR2 is FQNEAQ. This CDR3 is built from 16 residues. Trimming removed 5 bases from V and 3 bases from J, with 18 bases in between. TCRdb used MiXCR to reprocess the RT-PCR reads, holding one entry per CDR3 protein. Here the sample spans approximately 200,000 distinct CDR3 sequences, roughly an eighth being singletons. In regard to this clonotype: Its antigen is undetermined.

The V gene is TRBV7-8, the J gene TRBJ2-3, with unresolved D. The material sequenced was CD8+ T cells sorted from PBMCs, taken about 5 days after vaccination. The receptor was isolated from a man aged 50-60 years who received an inactivated influenza vaccine. The CDR3 region has the DNA TGTGCCAGCAGCAAACCCGTTGTGAGGAAAACAGATACGCAGTATTTT. Translating gives CASSKPVVRKTDTQYF.